These T cell receptor beta chains were read from a single sample in a study of blood T cells in healthy people across ages. TCRdb independently ran MiXCR on the 5' RACE reads; one entry per CDR3 protein. The sample yields over 1,500,000 distinct CDR3 sequences, about 49% seen once. The sample comprised blood. Receptors were obtained from a woman aged 40 to 50 in good health. CDR3s include the opening cysteine and the closing phenylalanine or tryptophan. The D gene is left open where the match is weak. The size entry is marked missing in some rows and otherwise reads once, few, many or a size class.

size: NA
D: NA
J: TRBJ2-5
V: TRBV24-1
DNA: TGTGCCACCAGTGACCGAAGAGAGGGGCGGGGAGAGACCCAGTACTTC
CDR3: CATSDRREGRGETQYF

size: NA
D: NA
J: TRBJ2-7
V: TRBV12-3/TRBV12-4
DNA: TGTGCCAGCAGTATTGCTCTTCTGAGCTCCTACAATGAGCAGTACTTC
CDR3: CASSIALLSSYNEQYF

size: NA
D: TRBD1
J: TRBJ1-2
V: TRBV29-1
DNA: TGCAGCGTTGGCAGGGGGGGAATCAACTATGGCTACACCTTT
CDR3: CSVGRGGINYGYTF

size: NA
D: NA
J: TRBJ2-4
V: TRBV5-1
DNA: TGCGCCAGCAGCTTGGAACAGGGAGGGGGCATTCAGTACTTC
CDR3: CASSLEQGGGIQYF

size: many
D: NA
J: TRBJ2-6
V: TRBV29-1
DNA: TGCAGCGTTGAAGAGATGAGTACCTCTGGGGCCAACGTCCTGACTTTC
CDR3: CSVEEMSTSGANVLTF

size: few
D: TRBD2
J: TRBJ2-7
V: TRBV5-1
DNA: TGCGCCAGCAGCGGGTTTAGCGGGGGCCCATACGAGCAGTACTTC
CDR3: CASSGFSGGPYEQYF

size: few
D: NA
J: TRBJ2-7
V: TRBV4-2
DNA: TGTGCCAGCAGCCAAGATGTCGATAGCTCCTACGAGCAGTACTTC
CDR3: CASSQDVDSSYEQYF

size: NA
D: NA
J: TRBJ2-1
V: TRBV25-1
DNA: TGTGCCAGCAGTGAATCTGAGAGGGCCCCATACAATGAGCAGTTCTTC
CDR3: CASSESERAPYNEQFF

size: NA
D: NA
J: TRBJ1-2
V: TRBV13
DNA: TGTGCCAGCAGCTCTACTGCGGGGATGGGGTATGGCTACACCTTC
CDR3: CASSSTAGMGYGYTF

size: NA
D: NA
J: TRBJ2-2
V: TRBV12-3/TRBV12-4
DNA: TGTGCCAGCAGTGTCAGGACGGGGAACACCGGGGAGCTGTTTTTT
CDR3: CASSVRTGNTGELFF

size: NA
D: NA
J: TRBJ1-2
V: TRBV6-1
DNA: TGTGCCAGCAGGGATATCCAGAGCTATGGCTACACCTTC
CDR3: CASRDIQSYGYTF

size: NA
D: TRBD2
J: TRBJ2-7
V: TRBV11-2
DNA: TGTGCCAGCAGCTTACCCAAAGGGGATACTAGCGGGGGGGTGAGCTCCTACAATGAGCAGTACTTC
CDR3: CASSLPKGDTSGGVSSYNEQYF

size: once
D: TRBD2
J: TRBJ2-7
V: TRBV27
DNA: TGTGCCGGCAGTCGCGGGACTAGCGGCGACTACGAGCAGTACTTC
CDR3: CAGSRGTSGDYEQYF

size: once
D: NA
J: TRBJ2-7
V: TRBV29-1
DNA: TGCAGCGTTTGGGGGATTAGCTCCTACGAGCAGTACTTC
CDR3: CSVWGISSYEQYF

size: NA
D: NA
J: TRBJ1-4
V: TRBV4-3
DNA: TGCGCCAGCAGCCAAGATCCCAGGGCAGCAAATGAAAAACTGTTTTTT
CDR3: CASSQDPRAANEKLFF

size: few
D: NA
J: TRBJ2-3
V: TRBV4-3
DNA: TGCGCCAGCAGCCAGGAGAGTGGCGGGGTTTCAGATACGCAGTATTTT
CDR3: CASSQESGGVSDTQYF

size: NA
D: NA
J: TRBJ1-1
V: TRBV5-6
DNA: TGTGCCAGCAGCCCGGACAACGGTGAAGCTTTCTTT
CDR3: CASSPDNGEAFF

size: NA
D: TRBD2
J: TRBJ2-1
V: TRBV3-1
DNA: TGTGCCAGCAGCCAAGGGCTAGCGGACCTTTACAATGAGCAGTTCTTC
CDR3: CASSQGLADLYNEQFF

size: NA
D: NA
J: TRBJ2-3
V: TRBV6-1
DNA: TGTGCCAGCAGCCCGGTCCTAGAGACAGATGCGCAGTATTTT
CDR3: CASSPVLETDAQYF

size: NA
D: TRBD1
J: TRBJ2-7
V: TRBV5-1
DNA: TGCGCCAGCAGCGGAACGGACAGGCCCTACGAGCAGTACTTC
CDR3: CASSGTDRPYEQYF

size: few
D: NA
J: TRBJ2-5
V: TRBV5-1
DNA: TGCGCCAGCAGCCCGGACTCCTCGTCATGGGAGCAGTACTTC
CDR3: CASSPDSSSWEQYF

size: NA
D: NA
J: TRBJ1-2
V: TRBV6-5
DNA: TGTGCCAACAGTAAAACGACGGGGCAGGGCTATGGCTACACCTTC
CDR3: CANSKTTGQGYGYTF

size: NA
D: NA
J: TRBJ2-3
V: TRBV7-3
DNA: TGTGCCAGCAGCTTTCAGTTGGGGGATACGCAGTATTTT
CDR3: CASSFQLGDTQYF

size: NA
D: NA
J: TRBJ1-2
V: TRBV15
DNA: TGTGCCACCAGCAGACCTCGACCGGGGGGAGATGGCTACACCTTC
CDR3: CATSRPRPGGDGYTF

size: NA
D: NA
J: TRBJ2-1
V: TRBV7-8
DNA: TGTGCCAGCGTTGGCGGTGAGCAGTTCTTC
CDR3: CASVGGEQFF

size: NA
D: NA
J: TRBJ1-2
V: TRBV24-1
DNA: TGTGCCACCAGTGAAGGAGGGACGGTCAACATGGATGGCTACACCTTC
CDR3: CATSEGGTVNMDGYTF

size: NA
D: NA
J: TRBJ2-7
V: TRBV20-1
DNA: TGCAGTGCTAGATCCATGGATCTATCCTACGAGCAGTACTTC
CDR3: CSARSMDLSYEQYF

size: NA
D: TRBD1
J: TRBJ2-3
V: TRBV27
DNA: TGTGCCAGCAGTTTATTACGGACAGGGGCCCTAGCGATAGATACGCAGTATTTT
CDR3: CASSLLRTGALAIDTQYF

size: NA
D: TRBD1
J: TRBJ2-3
V: TRBV2
DNA: TGTGCCAGCAGTGAAAACAGGGGGCTCATAGATACGCAGTATTTT
CDR3: CASSENRGLIDTQYF

size: many
D: TRBD1
J: TRBJ2-4
V: TRBV12-3/TRBV12-4
DNA: TGTGCCAGCAGTTTACTTGGTGGACAGGGACCTCAGTACTTC
CDR3: CASSLLGGQGPQYF

size: NA
D: NA
J: TRBJ2-6
V: TRBV7-2
DNA: TGTGCCAGCAGCTTATTGGGGCCTGGGACCTCTGGGGCCAACGTCCTGACTTTC
CDR3: CASSLLGPGTSGANVLTF

size: NA
D: TRBD2
J: TRBJ2-1
V: TRBV7-2
DNA: TGTGCCAGCAGCTTCTTTAGCGGGGTAAGATACAATGAGCAGTTCTTC
CDR3: CASSFFSGVRYNEQFF

size: few
D: NA
J: TRBJ1-2
V: TRBV9
DNA: TGTGCCAGCAGCGTAGCTATACAGGGACGGAGGTATGGCTACACCTTC
CDR3: CASSVAIQGRRYGYTF

size: many
D: NA
J: TRBJ2-5
V: TRBV29-1
DNA: TGCAGCGTTGAAATCGGAGGAGAGACCCAGTACTTC
CDR3: CSVEIGGETQYF

size: NA
D: TRBD2
J: TRBJ2-7
V: TRBV5-1
DNA: TGCGCCAGCAGCTTGGTCCCTAGCGGAGTAACCTACGAGCAGTACTTC
CDR3: CASSLVPSGVTYEQYF

size: NA
D: NA
J: TRBJ1-1
V: TRBV6-6
DNA: TGTGCCAGCAGCTTGTTTGGGAGTCTGAACACTGAAGCTTTCTTT
CDR3: CASSLFGSLNTEAFF

size: NA
D: NA
J: TRBJ2-3
V: TRBV4-2
DNA: TGTGCCAGCAGCCAAGGTCGAAGCACTAGCACAGATACGCAGTATTTT
CDR3: CASSQGRSTSTDTQYF

size: NA
D: NA
J: TRBJ1-2
V: TRBV20-1
DNA: TGCAGTGCTCCCAATTTGTCCGGGGGGATGCATGGCTACACCTTC
CDR3: CSAPNLSGGMHGYTF

size: NA
D: NA
J: TRBJ2-3
V: TRBV15
DNA: TGTGCCACCAGCAGGGCACCCCCAAATACGCAGTATTTT
CDR3: CATSRAPPNTQYF

size: NA
D: TRBD1
J: TRBJ2-4
V: TRBV3-1
DNA: TGTGCCAGCAGTAACCTTAGACAGGGGAAAAACATTCAGTACTTC
CDR3: CASSNLRQGKNIQYF

size: NA
D: NA
J: TRBJ2-3
V: TRBV5-1
DNA: TGCGCCAGCAGCTTGGTGATAGACGTTGATACGCAGTATTTT
CDR3: CASSLVIDVDTQYF

size: few
D: NA
J: TRBJ1-1
V: TRBV9
DNA: TGTGCCAGCAGCTCCTACACCGGACAGTACACTGAAGCTTTCTTT
CDR3: CASSSYTGQYTEAFF

size: NA
D: NA
J: TRBJ1-4
V: TRBV6-6
DNA: TGTGCCAGCAGTTACGGCTTTTTGGAAAAACTGTTTTTT
CDR3: CASSYGFLEKLFF

size: NA
D: NA
J: TRBJ2-6
V: TRBV5-1
DNA: TGCGCCAGCAGCCTACAGGGTGGTGGGGCCAACGTCCTGACTTTC
CDR3: CASSLQGGGANVLTF

size: NA
D: NA
J: TRBJ2-7
V: TRBV12-3/TRBV12-4
DNA: TGTGCCAGCAAGGGACCGCTGATCTCCTACGAGCAGTACTTC
CDR3: CASKGPLISYEQYF

size: once
D: TRBD1
J: TRBJ1-1
V: TRBV7-6
DNA: TGTGCCAGCAGCTTAGTGGGACAGGGGGCCACTGAAGCTTTCTTT
CDR3: CASSLVGQGATEAFF